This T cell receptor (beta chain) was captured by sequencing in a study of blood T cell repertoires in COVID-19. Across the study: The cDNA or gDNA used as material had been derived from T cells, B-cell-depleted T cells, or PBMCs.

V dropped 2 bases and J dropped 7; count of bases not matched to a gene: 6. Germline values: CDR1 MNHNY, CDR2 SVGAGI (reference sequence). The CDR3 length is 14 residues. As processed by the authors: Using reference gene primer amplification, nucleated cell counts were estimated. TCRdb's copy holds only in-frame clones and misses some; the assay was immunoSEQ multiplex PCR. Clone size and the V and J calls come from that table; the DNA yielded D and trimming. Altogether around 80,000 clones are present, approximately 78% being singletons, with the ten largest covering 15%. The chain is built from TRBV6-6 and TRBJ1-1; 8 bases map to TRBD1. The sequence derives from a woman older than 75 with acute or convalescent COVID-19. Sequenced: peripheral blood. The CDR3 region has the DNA TGTGCCAGCAGTTACGGGGACAGGTCCGGTGAAGCTTTCTTT. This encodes CASSYGDRSGEAFF.